This paragraph reports one TCR beta chain. Its antigen is still unknown. There are no base qualities to consult, and no much larger clone falls within one base. This sample is drawn from a study of blood T cell repertoires in COVID-19 (dated by TCRdb to the early 2020s). Some background on the complete study: The collaborator samples originated in the United States, Italy and Spain and spanned the acute and convalescent phases of COVID-19. The material from the prospective study consisted of cDNA or gDNA derived from T cells, B-cell-depleted T cells, or PBMCs. The dataset comprised deeply sampled blood TCRbeta repertoires from subjects exposed to, actively infected with, or recovered from COVID-19. A freely available public database, intended as a resource for researchers studying the immune response to SARS-CoV-2, is where the repertoires were released. The samples were drawn from two sources: the first 160 participants of the ongoing ImmuneRACE study, and over 1,000 subjects contributed by 6 global collaborators. Nearly every sample came with metadata listing a de-identified subject ID, COVID-19 status, age in years and sex. Where available, HLA class I and class II types were taken from metadata supplied by the sample provider and were not determined by assay-based typing.

Taken from the germline V gene, the CDR1 and CDR2 loops are SGHAT and FQNNGV. At the junction V is shortened by 4 bases and J by 1 base, with 5 bases in between. The CDR3 starts with the cysteine, ends with the phenylalanine, and has 13 residues. The kept DNA is CDR3 alone, 39 bases in frame from the first base. Results and caveats for the whole study, not just this receptor: How much clinical and demographic metadata was included differed by source and by participant, and the metadata was provided uncurated.

TCRbeta CDR3 regions were amplified from genomic DNA using the immunoSEQ Assay, a bias-controlled multiplex PCR. The authors processed their data as follows. Nucleated cell counts per sample were estimated from amplification of reference gene primers within the assay. Sequence reads were collapsed and filtered to measure the absolute abundance of every unique TCRbeta CDR3 rearrangement. For each sample, productive Simpson clonality was calculated by taking the square root of Simpson's diversity index across productive rearrangements. Imported from immuneACCESS, the table was reduced by TCRdb to in-frame sequences with V and J called. These copies leave out some clones; in studies compared against another copy, an unresolved V gene accounts for under half, and the cause of the remainder is not known. V and J calls and clone size are copied from that table; D and trimming were computed from the DNA. Counted in this sample were approximately 26,000 clones; less than 85% of them appeared once. Roughly 34% of the sample rests with the top ten.

Each collaborating institution followed its own protocols to collect whole blood in K2EDTA tubes. For TCRbeta analysis, collaborators shipped samples as frozen whole blood, isolated PBMCs, or DNA extracted from either of those sample types. This TCR came from a human donor in a cohort sampled during active COVID-19. What was sequenced was peripheral blood. The V and J genes are TRBV11-2 and TRBJ2-4; confidence is insufficient to name the D gene. The nucleotide sequence reads TGTGCCAGCAGCTCCATTGCCAAAAACATTCAGTACTTC. Its translation reads: CASSSIAKNIQYF. The CDR3, completed at both ends by the reference TRBV11-2 and TRBJ2-4 genes, gives the full variable domain EAGVAQSPRYKIIEKRQSVAFWCNPISGHATLYWYQQILGQGPKLLIQFQNNGVVDDSQLPKDRFSAERLKGVDSTLKIQPAKLEDSAVYLCASSSIAKNIQYFGAGTRLSVL.